The 24 T cell receptor beta chains given below trace back to one sample, sequenced in a study of shared clonotypes between healthy human individuals. Sequencing used immunoSEQ multiplex PCR; TCRdb keeps in-frame clones, though not all of them. The sample records 600,000 or so clones, roughly 98% being singletons. It was CD45RO-negative cells, positively selected for CCR7, that made up naive CD8 cells, with terminally differentiated effector memory CD45RA+ cells excluded. The sample consisted of naive CD8+ T cells sorted from blood. Receptor source: a man aged 25-45 years in good health.

The rearrangement uses TRBV25-1 and TRBJ2-7, with TRBD2 identical over 12 bases. The CDR3 sequence is 17 residues long. In germline, CDR1 is MGHDK, CDR2 SYGVNS. The trim removed 2 bases at V and 1 base at J, leaving 6 bases unmatched. The CDR3 sequence: CASSELLAGGLSYEQYF. CDR3 nucleotides: TGTGCCAGCAGTGAACTACTAGCGGGAGGTCTTTCCTACGAGCAGTACTTC.

This chain uses TRBV13 with TRBJ1-4; no firm D call. V gave up 2 bases and J gave up 8 bases, with 21 bases separating them. Germline-derived CDR1 and CDR2 are PRHDT and FYEKMQ (reference sequence). This CDR3 has 17 residues. The DNA of the CDR3 is TGTGCCAGCAGCTTACAAGGTCTTTCAACGCGGGGAGAAAAACTGTTTTTT. Translated: CASSLQGLSTRGEKLFF.

The CDR3: CASSGTGGNEQYF. The CDR3 DNA sequence: TGTGCAAGCTCCGGGACAGGGGGCAACGAGCAGTACTTC. This chain joins TRBV9 and TRBJ2-7; TRBD1 aligns across 12 bases. Looked up from germline, CDR1 is SGDLS and CDR2 is YYNGEE. The CDR3 has 13 residues.

V and J are TRBV7-6 and TRBJ2-7; 7 bases are shared with TRBD1. Germline CDR1 reads SGHVS; CDR2 reads FNYEAQ. V was clipped by 4 bases and J by 5 bases; unmatched bases: 8. This CDR3 spans 14 amino acids. CDR3 sequence: CASSSTDRVDEQYF. In DNA, the CDR3 is TGTGCCAGCAGCTCAACCGACAGGGTTGACGAGCAGTACTTC.

This chain uses TRBV7-3 with TRBJ2-1; the D call may be TRBD1 or TRBD2 (5 bases each). The V end was cut by 5 bases, the J end by 4 bases, with 15 bases between. CDR1 and CDR2 from the germline V gene are SGHTA and FQGTGA. This CDR3 spans 15 amino acids. The chain's CDR3 is CASSPRLGEYNEQFF. CDR3 bases: TGTGCCAGCAGCCCCCGTTTAGGGGAGTACAATGAGCAGTTCTTC.

V and J are TRBV4-1 and TRBJ1-2; the D gene is possibly TRBD1 (6 bases). V lost 4 bases and J lost 7, with 16 bases in between. Germline assignment: CDR1 MGHRA and CDR2 YSYEKL. This CDR3 spans 14 amino acids. The CDR3 sequence is CASSRPGGGFGYTF. For the CDR3, the DNA is TGCGCCAGCAGCCGGCCCGGGGGCGGGTTTGGCTACACCTTC.

The chain has TRBV11-2 and TRBJ2-1; D unclear. Trimming took off 1 base at V and 8 bases at J, with 6 bases between the two ends. The germline V gene encodes CDR1 SGHAT and CDR2 FQNNGV. The CDR3 contains 12 residues. The CDR3 nucleotides read TGTGCCAGCAGCTTAGCTGTCCATGAGCAGTTCTTC. This encodes CASSLAVHEQFF.

The chain recombines TRBV18 with TRBJ2-5, with TRBD2 identical over 9 bases. The germline CDR1 and CDR2 sequences are KGHSH and LQKENI. Germline trimming cut 5 bases from V and 7 bases from J; bases unmatched to any gene: 11. This CDR3 has 15 amino acids. The CDR3 reads CASSEGLARSGTQYF. The CDR3 bases are TGTGCCAGCTCAGAAGGACTAGCGCGATCAGGGACCCAGTACTTC.

The genes are TRBV27 and TRBJ2-5; D not certain. CDR1 is MNHEY and CDR2 is SMNVEV in the germline V gene (reference sequence). CDR3 size: 14 residues. Trimming took 5 bases from V and 1 from J, leaving 11 bases between them. Here the CDR3 reads CASSKRHIQETQYF. CDR3 bases: TGTGCCAGCAGTAAACGACATATCCAAGAGACCCAGTACTTC.

V and J are TRBV29-1 and TRBJ1-2; D remains unclear. V lost 7 bases and J 8 bases, leaving 11 bases between the germline ends. CDR3 length: 10 residues. From germline, CDR1 is SQVTM and CDR2 ANQGSEA. This CDR3 reads CSAFQGGYTF. DNA for the CDR3: TGCAGCGCCTTCCAAGGCGGCTACACCTTC. The full variable domain, rest sourced from reference TRBV29-1 and TRBJ1-2, is SAVISQKPSRDICQRGTSLTIQCQVDSQVTMMFWYRQQPGQSLTLIATANQGSEATYESGFVIDKFPISRPNLTFSTLTVSNMSPEDSSIYLCSAFQGGYTFGSGTRLTVV.

The chain employs TRBV11-2 and TRBJ2-7; no definite D call. CDR3 length: 12 residues. Germline CDR1 is SGHAT and CDR2 is FQNNGV. Trimming took off 2 bases at V and 5 bases at J, with 7 bases between the two ends. The CDR3 nucleotides are TGTGCCAGCAGCTTAAGTAGGGACGAGCAGTACTTC. It translates to CASSLSRDEQYF.

This clone was detected once. The chain recombines TRBV9 with TRBJ2-3, with 7 bases aligning to TRBD2. Trimming at V came to 0 bases and at J to 0 bases, leaving 7 bases not matched to a gene. The CDR3 totals 17 residues. Germline CDR1 reads SGDLS; CDR2 reads YYNGEE. This chain's CDR3 is CASSVGSSGTSTDTQYF. The CDR3 nucleotides read TGTGCCAGCAGCGTAGGGTCTAGCGGCACTAGCACAGATACGCAGTATTTT.

The V gene is TRBV10-3, the J gene TRBJ2-1; D remains ambiguous. CDR3 length: 14 amino acids. Germline CDR1 is ENHRY and CDR2 is SYGVKD. V was cut by 2 bases and J by 4 bases, with 9 bases left in between. The CDR3 protein is CAISEASNYNEQFF. The CDR3 DNA sequence: TGTGCCATCAGTGAGGCTAGTAATTACAATGAGCAGTTCTTC.

The table lists this clone with a count of one. The chain is built from TRBV5-1 and TRBJ2-7, with D tentatively TRBD1 (5 bases). Trimming cost V 4 bases and J 3 bases, with 20 bases left between them. This CDR3 comprises 16 residues. Germline CDR1 SGHRS, CDR2 YFSETQ. The CDR3 region has the DNA TGCGCCAGCAGCCCACGTTTGGGTCAGGGTGACTACGAGCAGTACTTC. This encodes CASSPRLGQGDYEQYF.

The chain carries TRBV12-5 and TRBJ2-2, with 10 bases fitting TRBD2. CDR3 length: 15 residues. The germline CDR1 and CDR2 sequences are LGHNT and FRNRAP. Trimming at V came to 1 base and at J to 6 bases, leaving 2 bases not matched to a gene. DNA for the CDR3: TGTGCTAGTGGTTTGGGGCTAGCGGGAGCCGGGGAGCTGTTTTTT. Protein: CASGLGLAGAGELFF.

The chain employs TRBV19 and TRBJ2-1; D perhaps matches TRBD2 (5 bases). The V gene's germline CDR1 is LNHDA and CDR2 SQIVND (reference sequence). The V gene lost 5 bases and the J gene lost 0 bases, with 8 bases spanning the gap. This CDR3 has 14 amino acids. CDR3 coding DNA: TGTGCCAGTAGTGACGGGAACTCCTACAATGAGCAGTTCTTC. Translated: CASSDGNSYNEQFF.

This chain connects TRBV7-9 to TRBJ2-5, with TRBD1 identical over 7 bases. Looked up from germline, CDR1 is SEHNR and CDR2 is FQNEAQ (reference sequence). This CDR3 has 16 residues. Trimming at V came to 4 bases and at J to 1 base, leaving 9 bases not matched to a gene. CDR3 bases: TGTGCCAGCAGCTCCGGGACAGAGGGTCCCCAAGAGACCCAGTACTTC. This sequence encodes CASSSGTEGPQETQYF.

The chain recombines TRBV14 with TRBJ2-1; 12 bases map to TRBD1. V dropped 5 bases and J dropped 1; count of bases not matched to a gene: 21. CDR3 length: 22 residues. Looked up from germline, CDR1 is SGHDN and CDR2 is FVKESK. The CDR3 DNA is TGTGCCAGCAGCATCTTTCCGGGGACAGGGGGCCCGGCCCCAAGGTCCTACAATGAGCAGTTCTTC. Translating gives CASSIFPGTGGPAPRSYNEQFF.

This chain uses TRBV9 with TRBJ1-5, with D uncertain. The germline V and J ends were trimmed by 0 bases and 2 bases, with 9 bases remaining between them. CDR3 size: 15 residues. Germline V gene data show CDR1 as SGDLS and CDR2 as YYNGEE. The CDR3 loop is CASSVGGRGNQPQHF. The CDR3, as DNA: TGTGCCAGCAGCGTAGGTGGTAGAGGCAATCAGCCCCAGCATTTT. Full variable domain (outside the CDR3, taken from reference TRBV9 and TRBJ1-5): DSGVTQTPKHLITATGQRVTLRCSPRSGDLSVYWYQQSLDQGLQFLIQYYNGEERAKGNILERFSAQQFPDLHSELNLSSLELGDSALYFCASSVGGRGNQPQHFGDGTRLSIL.

The rearrangement links TRBV7-9 to TRBJ1-2; D is uncertain. CDR1 is SEHNR and CDR2 is FQNEAQ in the germline V gene (reference sequence). This CDR3 contains 15 residues. V dropped 3 bases and J dropped 3 bases, with 14 bases sitting between them. In DNA form, the CDR3 reads TGTGCCAGCAGCTTGTATGAGGTCCTAGACTATGGCTACACCTTC. This gives the protein CASSLYEVLDYGYTF. Filled out from reference TRBV7-9 and TRBJ1-2, the complete variable domain reads DTGVSQNPRHKITKRGQNVTFRCDPISEHNRLYWYRQTLGQGPEFLTYFQNEAQLEKSRLLSDRFSAERPKGSFSTLEIQRTEQGDSAMYLCASSLYEVLDYGYTFGSGTRLTVV.

The chain has TRBV10-1 and TRBJ2-3; 10 nucleotides match TRBD2. Trimming cost V 2 bases and J 2 bases; bases outside gene matches: 4. In germline, CDR1 is WNHNN, CDR2 SYGVQD (reference sequence). CDR3 length equals 16 residues. Here the CDR3 reads CASSELAGEYTDTQYF. The DNA for the CDR3 is TGCGCCAGCAGTGAGCTAGCGGGAGAGTACACAGATACGCAGTATTTT.

The rearrangement joins TRBV11-2 to TRBJ2-1, with no clear D. The CDR3 covers 15 residues. The V end lost 1 base, the J end lost 2 bases, and 9 bases lay between the germline ends. CDR1 is SGHAT, CDR2 FQNNGV, per germline. CDR3 sequence (DNA): TGTGCCAGCAGCTTAGGAGTTAGGCCCTACAATGAGCAGTTCTTC. Amino acids: CASSLGVRPYNEQFF. The entire variable domain, with the rest obtained from reference TRBV11-2 and TRBJ2-1, is as follows: EAGVAQSPRYKIIEKRQSVAFWCNPISGHATLYWYQQILGQGPKLLIQFQNNGVVDDSQLPKDRFSAERLKGVDSTLKIQPAKLEDSAVYLCASSLGVRPYNEQFFGPGTRLTVL.

The chain recombines TRBV29-1 with TRBJ2-3; D not certain. Germline V CDR1 and CDR2: SQVTM, ANQGSEA. Trimming took off 3 bases at V and 5 bases at J, with 12 bases between the two ends. CDR3 length equals 13 residues. The CDR3 nucleotides read TGCAGCGTTGACAGTCCGAGGCTAGATACGCAGTATTTT. It is translated as CSVDSPRLDTQYF.

This sequence joins TRBV11-2 and TRBJ1-1; no clear D gene. V was trimmed by 0 bases and J by 5 bases, leaving 7 bases between them. Germline loops: CDR1 SGHAT, CDR2 FQNNGV. CDR3 length: 13 residues. DNA of the CDR3: TGTGCCAGCAGCTTAGAATTCCAGACTGAAGCTTTCTTT. This codes for CASSLEFQTEAFF.